This record concerns one T cell receptor (beta chain) sequence. Its antigen is unidentified. The CDR3 contains 16 residues. V dropped 5 bases and J dropped 6; count of bases not matched to a gene: 7. The data were taken from a study of blood T cells in healthy people across ages. Study-level findings and limits: Donors of long life had a larger count of naive CD4+ cells and greater diversity than aged donors.

The amount of total RNA extracted per sample was at least 6 micrograms. A second PCR of 7 to 11 cycles used a sample-barcoded 5' primer and a J-beta primer mix. Tags on each cDNA molecule came from a template-switch adaptor with 12 random nucleotides. Per-sample output comprised a minimum of 2.5 million paired-end reads containing CDR3. TCRdb recomputed calls from the 5' RACE reads with MiXCR, one row per CDR3 protein. The sample lists around 970,000 distinct CDR3 sequences, roughly 47% occurring once. Sequencing input: blood. The clonotype was recovered from a woman aged 55-70 years in good health. The genes are TRBV12-3 or TRBV12-4 and TRBJ2-1, with TRBD2 matching 13 bases. CDR3 protein: CASSVPGLAGFNEQFF. The CDR3 DNA sequence: TGTGCCAGCAGTGTACCGGGACTAGCGGGATTCAATGAGCAGTTCTTC.